The T cell receptor (beta chain) described here comes from a study of shared T cell receptors in the human thymus. The CDR3 runs 14 residues. The ends lost 6 bases at V and 6 bases at J; junction bases unmatched: 6. Germline values: CDR1 SNHLY, CDR2 FYNNEI. Profiled with immunoSEQ multiplex PCR; TCRdb holds only in-frame clones, not every one. The table has fewer than 700,000 clones, approximately 88% seen once. This same sample was also part of a study on human thymus T cells. From that study: Samples came from healthy Finnish infants during open corrective cardiac surgery. Resections from corrective heart surgery provided thymus tissue. Biased V and J segment usage appeared in thymus and peripheral blood. A high degree of thymic repertoire overlap among unrelated individuals was reported in related research.

The TCR comes from a boy younger than two with a congenital heart defect. The chain carries TRBV2 and TRBJ2-4, with TRBD1 matching 9 bases. The sequenced sample consisted of thymocytes. CDR3 residues: CASSGQGSGNIQYF. In DNA, the CDR3 is TGTGCCAGCAGCGGACAGGGGAGCGGAAACATTCAGTACTTC.